This T cell receptor (beta chain) was captured in a study of Ad26.COV2.S vaccination and SARS-CoV-2 variants. Study as a whole: Once or twice, 56 days apart, Ad26.COV2.S was delivered intramuscularly. Whole-study findings and limits: In vaccinated individuals, spike-specific CD8+ and CD4+ T cell responses reportedly displayed substantial breadth.

The CDR3 is 17 amino acids. Looked up from germline, CDR1 is KGHDR and CDR2 is SFDVKD. V shed 3 bases and J shed 0 bases, with 14 bases lying between them. Treatment meaning: roughly 19 received Ad26.COV2.S at low or high dose, single or two shots; 5 received placebo; per-sample allocation not given. Vaccine and placebo recipients were sampled on day 63 after the first injection. Profiled with immunoSEQ multiplex PCR; TCRdb holds only in-frame clones, not every one. Altogether about 350,000 clones are present, approximately 84% being singletons, with the ten largest covering about 3.5%. About this clone itself: Its antigen remains unidentified.

This rearrangement joins TRBV24-1 to TRBJ2-1, with D perhaps TRBD1 (5 bases). This clonotype originated in a person between 18 and 59 years old who received the Ad26.COV2.S COVID-19 vaccine or a placebo. This sample comprised peripheral blood, obtained in a trial of Ad26.COV2.S vaccine versus placebo. The CDR3 DNA sequence: TGTGCCACCAGTGATGCGGCTACAGGTAGCTCCTACAATGAGCAGTTCTTC. Protein product: CATSDAATGSSYNEQFF.